Detailed here is one T cell receptor beta chain. Antigen unknown. The sample has other DNA sequences that encode this CDR3 too. The ends were cut back, 4 bases at V and 8 bases at J, with 9 bases in the middle. The germline V gene has CDR1 SGHDT and CDR2 YYEEEE. The CDR3 extends over 11 amino acids. Method: immunoSEQ multiplex PCR; TCRdb's copy keeps in-frame clones and lacks some. This sample has 640,000 or so clones, with roughly 70% found just once. This specimen comes from a study of shared clonotypes between healthy human individuals. Findings and caveats of the study: Generally, naive subsets came out with larger estimated richness than memory subsets.

The sequence was obtained from a woman aged 25-40 years in good health. Specimen: memory CD4+ T cells sorted from blood. The subset: CD45RA-negative fraction. V usage is TRBV5-6 and J usage is TRBJ1-2, with D maybe TRBD1 (5 bases). CDR3 in DNA: TGTGCCAGCAGCCTAGGGGTGGGCTACACCTTC. Encoded protein: CASSLGVGYTF.